The T cell receptor beta chain described here comes from a study of blood T cell repertoires in COVID-19. Assay: immunoSEQ multiplex PCR; the TCRdb copy retains only in-frame clones and omits some. The sample has approximately 29,000 clones; roughly nine tenths are singletons. Germline values: CDR1 SGHKS, CDR2 YYEKEE (reference sequence). V dropped 3 bases and J dropped 4; count of bases not matched to a gene: 1. The length of the CDR3 is 14 residues. V gene TRBV5-5 combines with J gene TRBJ1-5; 10 bases line up with TRBD1. The TCR sequence derives from a man in his 70s with active COVID-19. The sequenced sample consisted of peripheral blood. The CDR3 DNA reads as TGTGCCAGCAGCTGGGGACAGGGGAATCAGCCCCAGCATTTT. Residues: CASSWGQGNQPQHF.